This is a list of T cell receptor beta chains from one sample in a study of blood T cell repertoires in COVID-19. Profiled with immunoSEQ multiplex PCR; TCRdb holds only in-frame clones, not every one. The table lists a few hundred thousand clones, roughly 88% of them singletons. The sample comprised PBMCs or T cells enriched from blood (not recorded which). The source is a woman between 40 and 50 years old who had been exposed to COVID-19. Both conserved end residues are part of each CDR3. A D gene is named only where the DNA matches it firmly. Part of the rows lack a size; the others show once, few, many or a class for expanded clones.

d_gene | abundance | j_gene | v_gene | CDR3aa | CDR3nt
NA | NA | TRBJ2-5 | TRBV5-1 | CASSLANQPGGTQYF | TGCGCCAGCAGCTTGGCCAACCAACCCGGAGGGACCCAGTACTTC
TRBD1 | NA | TRBJ1-6 | TRBV19 | CASSRDRVSPLHF | TGTGCCAGTAGTAGGGACAGGGTTTCACCCCTCCACTTT
NA | NA | TRBJ2-5 | TRBV25-1 | CASSEYPGRGLPRTQYF | TGTGCCAGCAGTGAATATCCCGGGCGGGGTCTCCCTAGGACCCAGTACTTC
NA | NA | TRBJ1-5 | TRBV12-5 | CASGQDSLVGNQPQHF | TGTGCTAGTGGCCAGGACAGCCTCGTTGGCAATCAGCCCCAGCATTTT
TRBD2 | few | TRBJ2-7 | TRBV4-3 | CASSQGGLAGDEQYF | TGCGCCAGCAGCCAAGGGGGACTAGCGGGGGACGAGCAGTACTTC
TRBD2 | NA | TRBJ2-5 | TRBV28 | CASRLPSGGHQETQYF | TGTGCCAGCAGACTCCCTAGCGGGGGGCACCAAGAGACCCAGTACTTC
TRBD1 | once | TRBJ1-6 | TRBV19 | CASRDQGAVSPLHF | TGTGCCAGTAGGGATCAGGGGGCTGTTTCACCCCTCCACTTT
TRBD1 | few | TRBJ1-4 | TRBV28 | CASSFEDRGAPGFF | TGTGCCAGCAGTTTTGAGGACAGGGGCGCCCCCGGTTTTTTT
TRBD1 | NA | TRBJ1-1 | TRBV24-1 | CATSVTGTSEAFF | TGTGCCACCAGTGTGACAGGGACAAGTGAAGCTTTCTTT
TRBD2 | once | TRBJ2-2 | TRBV14 | CASSQERGGRTYTGELFF | TGTGCCAGCAGCCAGGAGAGGGGAGGGCGAACTTACACCGGGGAGCTGTTTTTT
NA | many | TRBJ1-2 | TRBV19 | CASSRLPGGGYTF | TGTGCCAGTAGTCGCCTTCCTGGAGGCGGCTACACCTTC
TRBD2 | NA | TRBJ2-2 | TRBV6-5 | CASSYGRGANTGELFF | TGTGCCAGCAGTTACGGGAGGGGCGCGAACACCGGGGAGCTGTTTTTT
NA | NA | TRBJ2-3 | TRBV7-3 | CASSLDWETSTDTQYF | TGTGCCAGCAGTTTGGACTGGGAGACTAGCACAGATACGCAGTATTTT
NA | NA | TRBJ1-6 | TRBV10-1 | CASSETRWSSPLHF | TGCGCCAGCAGTGAGACCAGATGGAGTTCACCCCTCCACTTT
TRBD2 | NA | TRBJ2-1 | TRBV20-1 | CSASYFGTSGYNEQFF | TGCAGTGCTAGTTACTTCGGGACTAGCGGATACAATGAGCAGTTCTTC
NA | NA | TRBJ2-1 | TRBV3-1/TRBV3-2 | CASSKDRNNEQFF | TGTGCCAGCAGCAAGGACAGAAACAATGAGCAGTTCTTC
NA | NA | TRBJ1-1 | TRBV6-1 | CASSEQDRENTEAFF | TGTGCCAGCAGTGAGCAGGACAGAGAGAACACTGAAGCTTTCTTT